This T cell receptor beta chain is from a study of blood T cells in healthy people across ages. This clonotype has only a few counts. Its target is not known. Primers used in a second PCR of roughly 6 to 11 cycles were a sample-barcoded 5' primer and a J-beta primer mix. Each TCR beta cDNA got a 12-nucleotide random molecular identifier. TCRdb passed the 5' RACE reads through MiXCR, listing each CDR3 protein once. The sample yields about a million distinct CDR3 sequences, roughly half seen once. The CDR3 is 16 residues long. The junction had 8 bases not matched to a gene; V was cut back by 0 bases and J by 7 bases. Germline V gene data show CDR1 as MNHEY and CDR2 as SVGAGI. Findings and limits, study-wide: The study lacked donor CMV status, which possibly confounded expanded clonotype changes.

The sequence derives from a woman in her sixties or seventies in good health. This chain connects TRBV6-5 to TRBJ2-1; 8 bases fit TRBD2. The sample consisted of blood. In DNA, the CDR3 is TGTGCCAGCAGTTACTCGACGCGGGGGGCTACAAATGAGCAGTTCTTC. It encodes CASSYSTRGATNEQFF.